This T cell receptor (beta chain) was sequenced for a study of T cell responses to AZD1222 COVID-19 vaccine. Points from the study as a whole: The breadth and depth of Spike-specific TCRs increased once two AZD1222 doses had been given. Among those given AZD1222, only 5 to 7 were seropositive at baseline. White British people made up most donors, females outnumbered males, and clonal diversity was possibly underestimated. Mapped onto spike, vaccine-associated CD4 TCRs spanned it and were dominant at 160-218 and 743-854.

Data came from immunoSEQ multiplex PCR; TCRdb stores just in-frame clones and leaves some out. The sample lists around 140,000 clones, under 95% occurring once. Of note for this clone: Its antigen is unidentified.

The CDR3 is made up of 16 amino acids. Germline CDR1 and CDR2: MDHEN and SYDVKM. The J segment lost 1 base and the V segment lost 5 bases, leaving 11 bases of the junction unmatched. The gene calls are TRBV28 and TRBJ2-7; 7 positions agree with TRBD2. Specimen: peripheral blood, collected 28 days after the second AZD1222 dose. The clonotype originates from an adult who received the AZD1222 COVID-19 vaccine. The CDR3 DNA is TGTGCCAGCAGTACCGGAGGGGAGGGCACGTCCTACGAGCAGTACTTC. Amino acid sequence: CASSTGGEGTSYEQYF.